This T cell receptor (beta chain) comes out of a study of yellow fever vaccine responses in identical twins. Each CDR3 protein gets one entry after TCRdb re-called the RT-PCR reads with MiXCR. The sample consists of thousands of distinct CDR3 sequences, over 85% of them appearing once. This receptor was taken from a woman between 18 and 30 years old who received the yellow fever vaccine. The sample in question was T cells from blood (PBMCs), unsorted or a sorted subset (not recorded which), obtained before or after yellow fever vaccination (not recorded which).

In nucleotides, the CDR3 is TGCAGCGTTCCGACTAGCGATACGCAGTATTTT. It encodes CSVPTSDTQYF. The chain recombines TRBV29-1 with TRBJ2-3, with TRBD2 matching 7 bases. V was pared by 5 bases and J by 6 bases, with 2 bases of the junction left unmatched. The CDR3 spans 11 residues. Germline CDR1 and CDR2: SQVTM and ANQGSEA.